The 14 T cell receptor beta chains below were found in one sample sequenced in a study of T cells expressing NK-cell markers. TCRdb reprocessed the 5' RACE reads; each CDR3 protein has one entry and no DNA is given. The sample has approximately 150,000 distinct CDR3 sequences; the top ten hold 12%. Sequences were obtained from blood T cells: a sorted CD56 or NKG2C T cell subset, CD4+ or CD8+ T cells, or bulk PBMC T cells (not recorded which). The receptors stem from a man younger than 35 in good health.

V usage is TRBV28 and J usage is TRBJ2-1; TCRdb reports TRBD1, a call that lacks DNA to check it against. The CDR3 runs 16 residues. CDR1 and CDR2 (germline): MDHEN, SYDVKM. The CDR3 sequence: CASSFYGTGRYNEQFF.

This chain links TRBV2 with TRBJ2-5; TCRdb returns TRBD2, unconfirmable since there is no DNA. Germline V CDR1 and CDR2: SNHLY, FYNNEI. This CDR3 has 16 residues. Here the CDR3 reads CASSSYLSGSGETQYF.

This chain uses TRBV7-8 with TRBJ2-2; absent DNA, TCRdb's TRBD1 call cannot be checked. This CDR3 contains 16 residues. CDR1 and CDR2 (germline): SGHVS, FQNEAQ. The chain's CDR3 is CASTAGAGVVTGELFF.

V gene TRBV27 combines with J gene TRBJ2-7; checking the TCRdb D call of TRBD1 is not possible without DNA. The germline V gene has CDR1 MNHEY and CDR2 SMNVEV (reference sequence). This CDR3 has 15 residues. The CDR3 loop reads CASNPDRAGVLEQYF.

This chain connects TRBV9 to TRBJ2-2; absent DNA, TCRdb's TRBD2 call cannot be checked. In germline, CDR1 is SGDLS, CDR2 YYNGEE. The CDR3 covers 15 residues. The chain's CDR3 is CASSVGRMKAGELFF.

The chain employs TRBV7-9 and TRBJ2-1; TCRdb designates TRBD1, a call that cannot be tested without DNA. Germline V lookup: CDR1 SEHNR, CDR2 FQNEAQ (reference sequence). The length of the CDR3 is 15 residues. CDR3 in amino acids: CASRGARAAYNEQFF.

The chain carries TRBV4-1 and TRBJ2-1. CDR3 length: 15 residues. Germline V lookup: CDR1 MGHRA, CDR2 YSYEKL. The CDR3 spells CASSQDSSSRDEQFF.

This rearrangement joins TRBV12-3 or TRBV12-4 to TRBJ2-5. The CDR3 has 12 amino acids. Here the CDR3 reads CASSYYQETQYF.

This chain connects TRBV28 to TRBJ2-2; TCRdb outputs TRBD1, but without DNA this stays unchecked. The CDR3 loop spans 14 amino acids. Per germline, CDR1 MDHEN and CDR2 SYDVKM. CDR3 region: CASTLTGATGELFF.

The chain carries TRBV5-6 and TRBJ2-4; checking the TCRdb D call of TRBD1 is not possible without DNA. Germline lookup yields CDR1 SGHDT and CDR2 YYEEEE. The CDR3 contains 16 residues. The chain's CDR3 is CASSLGGSLAKNIQYF.

The rearrangement links TRBV7-8 to TRBJ2-5. CDR1 is SGHVS, CDR2 FQNEAQ, per germline. This CDR3 has 12 residues. The CDR3 spells CASSLVLETQYF.

The V call is TRBV20-1, the J call TRBJ2-7. The germline CDR1 and CDR2 sequences are DFQATT and SNEGSKA (reference sequence). This CDR3 contains 14 residues. CDR3 region: CSARDVGVSHEQYF.

The chain's CDR3 is CAPARRHCGYTF. The rearrangement joins TRBV3-1 to TRBJ1-2. The CDR3 runs 12 residues. CDR1 LGHDT and CDR2 YNNKEL come from the germline V gene (reference sequence).

The chain combines TRBV13 with TRBJ2-5; absent DNA, TCRdb's TRBD1 call cannot be checked. CDR1 is PRHDT and CDR2 is FYEKMQ in the germline V gene (reference sequence). CDR3 length: 17 amino acids. CDR3 region: CASSPDAYRAGRETQYF.